These 8 T cell receptor beta chains were all obtained from the same sample, sequenced in a study of T cell responses to AZD1222 COVID-19 vaccine. TCRdb's table, derived via immunoSEQ multiplex PCR, lists solely in-frame clones and lacks some. Counted here are more than 100,000 clones, about 87% occurring once; the ten biggest clones make up roughly 20%. The specimen comprised peripheral blood, sampled on day 0 of AZD1222 vaccination. Receptor source: an adult in good health.

The chain combines TRBV28 with TRBJ1-2; D is unclear. CDR3 length: 11 amino acids. The ends were cut back, 6 bases at V and 6 bases at J, with 8 bases in the middle. CDR1 is MDHEN and CDR2 is SYDVKM in the germline V gene. The CDR3 is CASRRQNGYTF. CDR3 coding DNA: TGTGCCAGCAGACGGCAAAATGGCTACACCTTC.

The chain joins TRBV5-1 to TRBJ1-2, with 7 bases matching TRBD1. The CDR3 contains 13 residues. Germline CDR1 SGHRS, CDR2 YFSETQ. The J segment lost 5 bases and the V segment lost 4 bases, leaving 5 bases of the junction unmatched. Here the CDR3 reads CASSRDSQYGYTF. In DNA, the CDR3 is TGCGCCAGCAGCAGGGACAGCCAGTATGGCTACACCTTC.

The rearrangement uses TRBV2 and TRBJ1-2; weak D call: TRBD1 (6 bases). CDR3 size: 13 residues. Trimming removed 6 bases from V and 3 bases from J, with 11 bases in between. Germline CDR1 and CDR2: SNHLY and FYNNEI. CDR3 amino acids: CASRAGVDYGYTF. For the CDR3, the DNA is TGTGCCAGCAGAGCAGGGGTCGACTATGGCTACACCTTC.

J is TRBJ2-3 and V is TRBV18; the match to TRBD2 covers 10 bases. Germline trimming cut 4 bases from V and 5 bases from J; bases unmatched to any gene: 6. CDR3 length: 15 amino acids. CDR1 and CDR2 from the germline V gene are KGHSH and LQKENI. The CDR3 reads CASSLGTSAGDTQYF. The CDR3 DNA reads TGTGCCAGCTCACTCGGGACTAGCGCAGGAGATACGCAGTATTTT.

V gene TRBV19 combines with J gene TRBJ2-1; TRBD2 aligns across 11 bases. Trimming took 3 bases from V and 10 from J; bases not matched to a gene: 11. This CDR3 contains 16 residues. CDR1 is LNHDA and CDR2 is SQIVND in the germline V gene (reference sequence). Here the CDR3 reads CASSMKTSGISSEQFF. The CDR3 DNA is TGTGCCAGTAGTATGAAGACTAGCGGGATCAGCTCAGAGCAGTTCTTC.

The chain carries TRBV28 and TRBJ1-5, with TRBD1 matching over 11 bases. Germline CDR1 is MDHEN and CDR2 is SYDVKM. Unmatched junction bases numbered 10, after V lost 6 bases and J lost 6 bases. The CDR3 sequence is 16 residues long. The CDR3 DNA is TGTGCCAGCAGCGACCTCGGGACAGGGGGAGGTCAGCCCCAGCATTTT. Its translation is CASSDLGTGGGQPQHF. Based on the CDR3 plus reference TRBV28 and TRBJ1-5, the full variable domain is DVKVTQSSRYLVKRTGEKVFLECVQDMDHENMFWYRQDPGLGLRLIYFSYDVKMKEKGDIPEGYSVSREKKERFSLILESASTNQTSMYLCASSDLGTGGGQPQHFGDGTRLSIL.

Remarks on this clone: Germline is not matched at one junction end, which may reflect a read error. The chain has TRBV7-9 and TRBJ1-3, with a weak D call TRBD1 (6 bases). Germline V lookup: CDR1 SEHNR, CDR2 FQNEAQ (reference sequence). The CDR3 has 17 residues. CDR3 loop: CASSLAGVEPSGNTIYF. CDR3 bases: TGTGCCAGCAGCCTAGCAGGGGTCGAACCCTCTGGAAACACCATATATTTT.

The chain is built from TRBV5-4 and TRBJ1-2; D call uncertain. The CDR3 is made up of 13 amino acids. Germline CDR1 reads SGHNT; CDR2 reads YYREEE (reference sequence). V was shortened by 6 bases and J by 2 bases, with 11 bases between the two germline ends. This CDR3 is CASIDPVNYGYTF. In nucleotides, the CDR3 is TGTGCCAGCATCGACCCAGTAAACTATGGCTACACCTTC.